This T cell receptor (beta chain) was captured by sequencing in a study of T cells in Graves' hyperthyroidism and ophthalmopathy. Regions amplified from RNA transcripts were the TCR beta CDR3 regions. An initial round of RT-PCR targeting the TCR CDR3 relied on the HTBI primer set. TCRdb re-called the multiplex PCR reads with MiXCR, one entry per CDR3 protein. The profile shows 550,000 to 800,000 distinct CDR3 sequences, roughly 17% of them singletons. The definition of stable Graves' hyperthyroidism was no ophthalmopathy progression within 18 months. Diagnoses used clinical symptoms, serum thyroxine and TRAb, thyroid ultrasound and orbital computed tomography. Fresh peripheral blood, approximately 10 ml, yielded the PBMCs. This clonotype was recorded at least ten times. Per the germline V gene, CDR1 is LNHDA and CDR2 is SQIVND (reference sequence). Trimming at V came to 5 bases and at J to 4 bases, leaving 10 bases not matched to a gene. The CDR3 is made up of 15 amino acids.

The sequence came from a man aged 50-59 years with Graves' hyperthyroidism. The rearrangement uses TRBV19 and TRBJ2-5; 7 nucleotides agree with TRBD2. The sequenced sample was blood. The CDR3 bases are TGTGCCAGTAGTCCTTCTATCGGCGGGAGAGAGACCCAGTACTTC. Translation: CASSPSIGGRETQYF. The complete variable domain, with remaining parts taken from reference TRBV19 and TRBJ2-5, reads DGGITQSPKYLFRKEGQNVTLSCEQNLNHDAMYWYRQDPGQGLRLIYYSQIVNDFQKGDIAEGYSVSREKKESFPLTVTSAQKNPTAFYLCASSPSIGGRETQYFGPGTRLLVL.